Sequencing of this T cell receptor (beta chain) was carried out in a study of blood T cell repertoires in COVID-19. For the study at large: Acute and convalescent COVID-19 samples came from the United States, Italy and Spain. Sources were T cells, B-cell-depleted T cells, or PBMCs; the material itself was cDNA or gDNA.

Patients of the Seattle cohort, enrolled during active infection, were followed longitudinally. The CDR3 length is 15 residues. Germline CDR1 is MNHEY and CDR2 is SMNVEV (reference sequence). Trimming removed 4 bases from V and 4 bases from J, with 16 bases in between. Authors' data handling: From reference gene primer amplification, estimates of nucleated cell counts were derived. TCRdb's copy holds only in-frame clones and misses some; the assay was immunoSEQ multiplex PCR. D and trimming come from the DNA, and the V and J calls and clone size come from that table. The sample has 220,000 or so clones, 75% to 90% seen once; the top ten hold approximately 8%.

This chain connects TRBV27 to TRBJ1-2; D possibly corresponds to TRBD1 (5 bases). Material: peripheral blood. This TCR came from a woman aged 80 or over with COVID-19, enrolled during active disease. The chain's CDR3 is CASSWGGSLPYGYTF. DNA of the CDR3: TGTGCCAGCAGTTGGGGGGGGAGTCTCCCCTATGGCTACACCTTC.